Here is one T cell receptor (beta chain) with its context. The antigen remains undetermined. The data derive from a study of Ad26.COV2.S vaccination and SARS-CoV-2 variants. Study-wide points: Vaccine and placebo recipients had comparable breadth of non-spike TCRs. People who got the vaccine had more spike-specific TCR breadth than people who got placebo. Measures of TCR breadth and depth may have fallen short of total T cell responses.

Profiling relied on immunoSEQ multiplex PCR, and the TCRdb table lists in-frame clones only, not all of them. The profile shows about 350,000 clones, around 90% of them singletons. Germline CDR1 is SNHLY and CDR2 is FYNNEI. The CDR3 extends over 14 amino acids. V lost 6 bases and J 2 bases, leaving 10 bases between the germline ends. The chain combines TRBV2 with TRBJ2-2, with TRBD1 as a possible D gene (5 bases). This TCR derives from a human donor who had recovered from COVID-19. The material was peripheral blood, obtained after recovery from COVID-19. The CDR3 nucleotides are TGTGCCAGCAGGGGGCAGACCAACACCGGGGAGCTGTTTTTT. Amino acids: CASRGQTNTGELFF.